This is a list of T cell receptor beta chains from one sample in a study of blood T cell repertoires in COVID-19. Produced via immunoSEQ multiplex PCR; TCRdb's table is partial and in-frame only. Of roughly 160,000 clones in the sample, roughly 84% were seen once. Material: PBMCs or T cells enriched from blood (not recorded which). The receptor source for this set is a woman aged 55-69 years who had recovered from COVID-19. Both conserved end residues are part of each CDR3.

j_call v_call cdr3_aa
TRBJ2-7 TRBV23-1 CASSQSRQGSRGEQYF
TRBJ2-7 TRBV2 CASSEGIEQYF
TRBJ2-5 TRBV4-1 CASSQEGRGETQYF
TRBJ1-2 TRBV7-9 CASSLGRTENYGYTF
TRBJ2-7 TRBV6-1 CASSAETGGNSYEQYF
TRBJ2-7 TRBV7-9 CASSLVWTPAYEQYF
TRBJ1-2 TRBV4-1 CASSQPTLRFQSRGYTF
TRBJ2-1 TRBV28 CASSFLRDEQFF
TRBJ1-5 TRBV7-8 CASSLGPQQPQHF
TRBJ2-1 TRBV27 CASSLYERGGNNEQFF
TRBJ2-1 TRBV5-4 CASSLVQGSTEQFF
TRBJ2-5 TRBV4-2 CASSPLAGVGETQYF
TRBJ2-3 TRBV2 CASSILGLAGGDTQYF
TRBJ2-5 TRBV6-6 CASSYSDRGATQYF
TRBJ1-1 TRBV4-1 CASSQGRTGPPNTEAFF
TRBJ2-1 TRBV4-1 CASSRLGLPNEQFF
TRBJ2-7 TRBV7-2 CASSFGLPREQYF
TRBJ1-5 TRBV5-1 CASSFSGQGQPQHF
TRBJ1-2 TRBV19 CASSDQGALGYTF
TRBJ2-7 TRBV11-2 CASSQAGTLRNEQYF
TRBJ2-7 TRBV25-1 CASSESGQTYEQYF
TRBJ1-1 TRBV5-1 CASSLEQGAGQTEAFF
TRBJ1-6 TRBV11-1 CASSADSSYNSPLHF
TRBJ1-1 TRBV7-9 CASSLGNTGEAFF
TRBJ2-1 TRBV7-3 CASSPGGSGSYNEQFF
TRBJ2-3 TRBV24-1 CATSDPGGASTDTQYF
TRBJ1-6 TRBV3-1/TRBV3-2 CASSQRGGRGNSPLHF
TRBJ1-4 TRBV12-5 CASGLGQGGEKLFF
TRBJ2-1 TRBV24-1 CATSDYGQGGDEQFF
TRBJ1-4 TRBV6-1 CASSERLQLNEKLFF
TRBJ1-5 TRBV28 CASSLGGPSNQPQHF
TRBJ2-3 TRBV29-1 CSVVRDRDTDTQYF
TRBJ1-2 TRBV28 CASSLTANYGYTF
TRBJ2-5 TRBV7-6 CASSLARLAGGRGETQYF
TRBJ1-3 TRBV28 CASSYYSGNTIYF
TRBJ2-1 TRBV12-5 CASGNLGEGLAGGHEQFF
TRBJ2-5 TRBV9 CASSVGTGGEAQYF